What follows are 30 T cell receptor beta chains derived from one specimen sequenced in a study of identifying expanded T cells in peripheral blood. The protocol was immunoSEQ multiplex PCR, while the TCRdb copy is restricted to in-frame clones and leaves out a portion. Of tens of thousands of clones listed, around 91% are singletons. The specimen sequenced was blood. These receptors all stem from a person aged 18 to 70 in good health.

V and J are TRBV4-3 and TRBJ2-6; D ambiguous. V was trimmed by 8 bases and J by 4 bases, leaving 18 bases between them. Per germline, CDR1 LGHNA and CDR2 YSLEER. The CDR3 is 16 residues long. CDR3 sequence reads: CASARGSLMGANVLTF. The CDR3 DNA sequence: TGCGCCAGCGCGAGAGGCAGTCTGATGGGGGCCAACGTCCTGACTTTC.

This chain links TRBV6-4 with TRBJ2-3; D ambiguous. V lost 3 bases and J 3 bases, leaving 10 bases between the germline ends. The CDR3 extends over 14 amino acids. Germline V gene lookup returns CDR1 MRHNA and CDR2 SNTAGT. CDR3 in DNA: TGTGCCAGCAGTGAGGGCGTCGGGACAGATACGCAGTATTTT. This translates into CASSEGVGTDTQYF.

Of note for this clone: A junction end diverges from the germline sequence, so it may reflect a read error. The chain employs TRBV19 and TRBJ2-7; 9 bases match TRBD1. Looked up from germline, CDR1 is LNHDA and CDR2 is SQIVND (reference sequence). The CDR3 runs to 15 residues. The CDR3 region is CASSKGTGTNYEQCF. Written as DNA, the CDR3 is TGTGCCAGTAGTAAGGGGACAGGGACGAACTACGAGCAGTGCTTC.

V gene TRBV28 combines with J gene TRBJ1-4; a weak D match, TRBD1 (5 bases). V lost 6 bases and J 0 bases, leaving 11 bases between the germline ends. Germline V gene lookup returns CDR1 MDHEN and CDR2 SYDVKM. This CDR3 is 15 amino acids long. CDR3 bases: TGTGCCAGCAGCTTAGAGGGGCCAACTAATGAAAAACTGTTTTTT. Its translation: CASSLEGPTNEKLFF.

The rearrangement joins TRBV9 to TRBJ2-3; D perhaps matches TRBD2 (5 bases). V lost 0 bases and J lost 1, with 9 bases in between. The CDR3 spans 15 residues. Germline lookup yields CDR1 SGDLS and CDR2 YYNGEE. As DNA, the CDR3 is TGTGCCAGCAGCGTAGGAGGGATCCGCACAGATACGCAGTATTTT. Residues: CASSVGGIRTDTQYF.

This chain links TRBV19 with TRBJ2-3; perhaps D is TRBD1 or TRBD2 (5 bases each). Trimming pared 0 bases from V and 7 bases from J, leaving 20 bases between. The germline V gene has CDR1 LNHDA and CDR2 SQIVND (reference sequence). The CDR3 length is 17 residues. The CDR3 DNA is TGTGCCAGTAGTATAGAACTAGGGGTAGGACAAGTCCATACGCAGTATTTT. The encoded protein is CASSIELGVGQVHTQYF.

The chain combines TRBV4-1 with TRBJ2-2, with TRBD2 matching 11 bases. The V and J ends lost 0 bases and 3 bases, in that order; junction bases with no gene match: 6. This CDR3 comprises 18 residues. Per the germline V gene, CDR1 is MGHRA and CDR2 is YSYEKL. The CDR3 sequence is CASSQERKTSGDTGELFF. The DNA of the CDR3 is TGCGCCAGCAGCCAAGAGCGGAAGACTAGCGGGGACACCGGGGAGCTGTTTTTT.

The rearrangement links TRBV11-2 to TRBJ1-4; D is perhaps TRBD1 (5 bases). Germline V gene sequence: CDR1 SGHAT, CDR2 FQNNGV. Trimming took 5 bases from V and 4 from J, leaving 8 bases between them. The CDR3 is 13 amino acids. The CDR3 nucleotides are TGTGCCAGCAGCCGGGGGAGTAATGAAAAACTGTTTTTT. As protein: CASSRGSNEKLFF.

The table lists this clone with a count of one. The chain uses TRBV10-3 and TRBJ2-2; D is unclear. V gave up 4 bases and J gave up 5 bases, with 2 bases separating them. The CDR3 has 11 amino acids. Per the germline V gene, CDR1 is ENHRY and CDR2 is SYGVKD. The CDR3 DNA reads as TGTGCCATCAGTGCTACCGGGGAGCTGTTTTTT. This gives the protein CAISATGELFF.

The chain employs TRBV18 and TRBJ2-2, with a tentative D call TRBD2 (5 bases). This CDR3 comprises 14 residues. With 1 base removed from V and 6 bases from J, the gap between germline ends came to 9 bases. Looked up from germline, CDR1 is KGHSH and CDR2 is LQKENI. The DNA for the CDR3 is TGTGCCAGCTCACCACAAAAGGACTCCGGGGAGCTGTTTTTT. It codes for CASSPQKDSGELFF.

V and J are TRBV29-1 and TRBJ1-1, with unresolved D. V dropped 6 bases and J dropped 1 base, with 6 bases sitting between them. CDR1 and CDR2 from the germline V gene are SQVTM and ANQGSEA. The CDR3 totals 11 residues. The DNA for the CDR3 is TGCAGCGTCTCCGAGAACACTGAAGCTTTCTTT. Residues: CSVSENTEAFF.

This clone appeared a single time. This rearrangement joins TRBV19 to TRBJ2-5; the D is unclear. V was pared by 0 bases and J by 5 bases, with 10 bases between. Per the germline V gene, CDR1 is LNHDA and CDR2 is SQIVND (reference sequence). The CDR3 length is 14 residues. The CDR3 nucleotides read TGTGCCAGTAGTATAGATTTTAGCAGCGAGACCCAGTACTTC. Its translation is CASSIDFSSETQYF. Together with reference TRBV19 and TRBJ2-5, the CDR3 gives the full variable domain: DGGITQSPKYLFRKEGQNVTLSCEQNLNHDAMYWYRQDPGQGLRLIYYSQIVNDFQKGDIAEGYSVSREKKESFPLTVTSAQKNPTAFYLCASSIDFSSETQYFGPGTRLLVL.

Only one count was recorded for this clone. This chain uses TRBV7-8 with TRBJ2-5, with 8 bases fitting TRBD2. This CDR3 comprises 15 residues. CDR1 is SGHVS, CDR2 FQNEAQ, per germline. V lost 3 bases, J lost 0 bases, and 3 bases stayed unmatched. The CDR3 coding sequence is TGTGCCAGCAGCTTCCCTAGCGGGTACCAAGAGACCCAGTACTTC. The encoded protein is CASSFPSGYQETQYF. The full variable domain, its missing parts supplied by reference TRBV7-8 and TRBJ2-5, is GAGVSQSPRYKVAKRGQDVALRCDPISGHVSLFWYQQALGQGPEFLTYFQNEAQLDKSGLPSDRFFAERPEGSVSTLKIQRTQQEDSAVYLCASSFPSGYQETQYFGPGTRLLVL.

The V call is TRBV28, the J call TRBJ1-4; weak D call: TRBD1 (5 bases). Germline V gives CDR1 MDHEN, CDR2 SYDVKM. Trimming took off 6 bases at V and 10 bases at J, with 15 bases between the two ends. The CDR3 is 13 amino acids. The CDR3 region is CASSPSGTPKLFF. As DNA, the CDR3 is TGTGCCAGCAGCCCCTCCGGGACCCCAAAACTGTTTTTT.

The rearrangement links TRBV2 to TRBJ2-5; D is undetermined. CDR3 length: 10 amino acids. Trimming removed 6 bases at V and 5 bases at J, with 4 bases between. Germline V CDR1 and CDR2: SNHLY, FYNNEI. The chain's CDR3 is CASRWETQYF. The DNA for the CDR3 is TGTGCCAGCAGGTGGGAGACCCAGTACTTC.

The chain employs TRBV6-5 and TRBJ1-1; 8 bases fit TRBD1. Trimming removed 4 bases from V and 1 base from J; junction bases left unmatched: 2. The CDR3 is made up of 14 amino acids. Germline assignment: CDR1 MNHEY and CDR2 SVGAGI. The CDR3 is CASSFDRGNTEAFF. CDR3 sequence (DNA): TGTGCCAGCAGTTTTGACAGGGGGAACACTGAAGCTTTCTTT.

Note on this clone: A read error may account for a junction end that differs from germline. The chain uses TRBV29-1 and TRBJ2-2; unclear D gene. The CDR3 extends over 12 amino acids. The germline V gene has CDR1 SQVTM and CDR2 ANQGSEA. CDR3 sequence: CSVEVVPGELFF. CDR3 sequence (DNA): TGCAGCGTAGAAGTAGTCCCCGGGGAGCTGTTTTTT.

The J gene is TRBJ2-7, the V gene TRBV7-2; D not resolved. The V and J ends lost 1 base and 2 bases respectively, with 9 bases between them. The CDR3 totals 14 residues. From germline, CDR1 is SGHTA and CDR2 FQGNSA. CDR3 in DNA: TGTGCCAGCAGCTTAGTCGGCGGAGCCTACGAGCAGTACTTC. This codes for CASSLVGGAYEQYF.

This clone was counted once. The chain recombines TRBV29-1 with TRBJ1-4; D not certain. Trimming removed 5 bases from V and 2 bases from J, with 3 bases in between. CDR1 SQVTM and CDR2 ANQGSEA come from the germline V gene. This CDR3 comprises 11 residues. CDR3 coding DNA: TGCAGCGTTTTGACTAATGAAAAACTGTTTTTT. Protein product: CSVLTNEKLFF.

The DNA for the CDR3 is TGTGCCAGCAGGACAGGGAGGGGGGCCTACGAGCAGTACTTC. Translated: CASRTGRGAYEQYF. This chain uses TRBV6-1 with TRBJ2-7; tentatively, D is TRBD1 or TRBD2 (7 bases each). The CDR3 has 14 amino acids. Trimming left V 6 bases short and J 2 bases short, with 14 bases between. Germline V gives CDR1 MNHNS, CDR2 SASEGT.

The J gene is TRBJ2-1, the V gene TRBV18; 9 positions match TRBD1. This CDR3 is built from 17 residues. The J segment lost 1 base and the V segment lost 0 bases, leaving 4 bases of the junction unmatched. Germline assignment: CDR1 KGHSH and CDR2 LQKENI. For the CDR3, the DNA is TGTGCCAGCTCACCACCGAGGGGACAGGGTTCCTACAATGAGCAGTTCTTC. This translates into CASSPPRGQGSYNEQFF.

The V call is TRBV9, the J call TRBJ2-1; D is possibly TRBD1 (6 bases). This CDR3 has 14 amino acids. Trimming removed 0 bases at V and 13 bases at J, with 17 bases between. Germline V lookup: CDR1 SGDLS, CDR2 YYNGEE. DNA for the CDR3: TGTGCCAGCAGCGTAGCTGGGGGCGGCCTGGGACAGTTCTTC. It encodes CASSVAGGGLGQFF.

J is TRBJ2-5 and V is TRBV29-1; D is undetermined. CDR3 length: 13 residues. Trimming stripped 1 base from V and 1 base from J, with 7 bases between. Germline lookup yields CDR1 SQVTM and CDR2 ANQGSEA. CDR3: CSVEVGPQETQYF. The CDR3 nucleotides are TGCAGCGTTGAAGTCGGACCCCAAGAGACCCAGTACTTC.

The rearrangement uses TRBV5-1 and TRBJ2-7, with 9 bases matching TRBD2. Per germline, CDR1 SGHRS and CDR2 YFSETQ. The junction had 5 bases not matched to a gene; V was cut back by 4 bases and J by 0 bases. This CDR3 region has 15 residues. The CDR3 sequence is CASSRTSESSYEQYF. The CDR3 DNA sequence: TGCGCCAGCAGCCGGACTAGCGAAAGCTCCTACGAGCAGTACTTC.

The chain employs TRBV13 and TRBJ1-2; 7 positions match TRBD1. V gave up 4 bases and J gave up 4 bases; unmatched junction bases: 9. This CDR3 region has 15 residues. From germline, CDR1 is PRHDT and CDR2 FYEKMQ (reference sequence). CDR3 nucleotide sequence: TGTGCCAGCAGCTCCGGACAGGAGCTGACCTATGGCTACACCTTC. Protein product: CASSSGQELTYGYTF.

The DNA of the CDR3 is TGCAGTGCCTTCGGAGATAAACTGTTTTTT. This encodes CSAFGDKLFF. V usage is TRBV20-1 and J usage is TRBJ1-4; D is unclear. This CDR3 has 10 amino acids. The germline V gene encodes CDR1 DFQATT and CDR2 SNEGSKA (reference sequence). V lost 6 bases and J lost 11, with 10 bases in between.

The table lists this clone with a count of one. This chain connects TRBV28 to TRBJ2-7; D not certain. Germline V CDR1 and CDR2: MDHEN, SYDVKM. The CDR3 is made up of 12 amino acids. V was pared by 6 bases and J by 2 bases, with 8 bases between. The DNA for the CDR3 is TGTGCCAGCAGCTACTTAACCTACGAGCAGTACTTC. It translates to CASSYLTYEQYF.

The chain links TRBV6-6 to TRBJ1-4, with D perhaps TRBD1 (5 bases). There are 13 residues in the CDR3. In germline, CDR1 is MNHNY, CDR2 SVGAGI (reference sequence). Trimming removed 7 bases from V and 7 bases from J, with 13 bases in between. The CDR3 sequence: CASKLGGVEKLFF. DNA for the CDR3: TGTGCCAGCAAACTTGGGGGGGTTGAAAAACTGTTTTTT.

The V gene is TRBV25-1, the J gene TRBJ2-6; TRBD2 is a possible D gene (6 bases). The length of the CDR3 is 16 residues. Trimming pared 5 bases from V and 5 bases from J, leaving 16 bases between. CDR1 is MGHDK, CDR2 SYGVNS, per germline. The CDR3 sequence: CASSITREDRANVLTF. DNA of the CDR3: TGTGCCAGCAGTATTACGAGGGAGGACCGGGCCAACGTCCTGACTTTC.

The rearrangement links TRBV7-2 to TRBJ2-6; D is ambiguous. The CDR3 sequence is 15 residues long. The V end lost 2 bases, the J end lost 0 bases, and 5 bases lay between the germline ends. Germline lookup yields CDR1 SGHTA and CDR2 FQGNSA. Written as DNA, the CDR3 is TGTGCCAGCAGCTTAAGATACTCTGGGGCCAACGTCCTGACTTTC. Translation gives CASSLRYSGANVLTF.